This T cell receptor beta chain stems from a study of blood T cell repertoires in COVID-19. On the study more broadly: Samples representing acute and convalescent COVID-19 were sourced from the United States, Italy and Spain. The analysed material was cDNA or gDNA that came from T cells, B-cell-depleted T cells, or PBMCs.

Per the authors' pipeline: Estimated nucleated cell counts came from reference gene primer amplification. The repertoire was sequenced with immunoSEQ multiplex PCR; TCRdb's copy has only in-frame clones and lacks some. V, J and clone size are those of that table, while D and trimming were read from the DNA. This table holds about 80,000 clones, about 86% found once. Germline assignment: CDR1 KGHSH and CDR2 LQKENI. V shed 2 bases and J shed 4 bases, with 21 bases lying between them. The CDR3 is 18 amino acids. The receptor was isolated from a man older than 75 with active or convalescent COVID-19. Sequenced: peripheral blood. The chain recombines TRBV18 with TRBJ2-1, with D possibly matching TRBD2 (6 bases). CDR3 coding DNA: TGTGCCAGCTCACCAGGGGCTAATCTACGGGAGTGGTACAATGAGCAGTTCTTC. Its protein is CASSPGANLREWYNEQFF.